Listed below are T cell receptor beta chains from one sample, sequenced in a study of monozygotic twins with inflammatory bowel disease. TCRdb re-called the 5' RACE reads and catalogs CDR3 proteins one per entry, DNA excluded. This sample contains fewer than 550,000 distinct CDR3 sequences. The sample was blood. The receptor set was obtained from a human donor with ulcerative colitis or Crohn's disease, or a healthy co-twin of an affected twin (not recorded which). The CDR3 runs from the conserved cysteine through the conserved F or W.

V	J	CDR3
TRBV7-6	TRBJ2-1	CASSLAGGYYNEQFF
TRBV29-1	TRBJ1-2	CSDSPGGYGYTF
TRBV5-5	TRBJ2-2	CASHATGNTGELFF
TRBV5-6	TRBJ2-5	CASSLSGQASWETQYF
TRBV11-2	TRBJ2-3	CASSPRAWADTQYF
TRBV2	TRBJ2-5	CASNDRVNSFQETQYF
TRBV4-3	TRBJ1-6	CASSQASGGALHF
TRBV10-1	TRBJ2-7	CATRRRDRYEQYF
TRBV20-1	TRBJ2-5	CSAREPTGGETQYF
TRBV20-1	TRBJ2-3	CSARAGSTSTDTQYF
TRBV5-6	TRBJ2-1	CASSPGLAGGLSYNEQFF
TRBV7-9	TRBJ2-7	CASSSLPGQASYEQYF
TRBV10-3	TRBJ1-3	CAIRADRRSGNTIYF
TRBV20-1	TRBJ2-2	CSANPGLAYTGELFF
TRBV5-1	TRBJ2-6	CASSLALLKPGANVLTF
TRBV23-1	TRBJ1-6	CASNTSGGALNSPLHF
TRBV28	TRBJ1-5	CASTQLQGNQPQHF
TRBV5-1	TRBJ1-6	CASSFEQGHNSPLHF
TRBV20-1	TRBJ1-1	CSARSDRVMRNTEAFF
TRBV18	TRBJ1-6	CASSPNSGTLHF
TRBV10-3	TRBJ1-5	CATGQGNQPQHF
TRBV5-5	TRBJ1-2	CASSSTTRREDGYTF
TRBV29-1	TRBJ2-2	CSVETPGKELFF
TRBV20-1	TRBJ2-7	CSASRENYEQYF
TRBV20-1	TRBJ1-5	CSALVGTVIDQPQHF
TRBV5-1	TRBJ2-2	CASTRLAGGISNTGELFF
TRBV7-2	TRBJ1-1	CASSLAGGLVFAEAFF
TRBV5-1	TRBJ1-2	CASSTNPGQGSGNGYTF
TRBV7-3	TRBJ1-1	CASSYGTGLDTEAFF
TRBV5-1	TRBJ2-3	CASSLTSTSRSSTDTQYF
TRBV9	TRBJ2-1	CASSVGLAGESGNEQFF
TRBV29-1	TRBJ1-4	CSTGDVNEKLFF
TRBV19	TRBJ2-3	CASSIDTDWRVTDTQYF
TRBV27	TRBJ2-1	CASSGGLASNEQFF
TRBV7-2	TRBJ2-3	CASSLGLASLNTQYF
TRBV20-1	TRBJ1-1	CSARGAMNTEAFF
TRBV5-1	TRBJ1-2	CASSGDRGGHGYTF
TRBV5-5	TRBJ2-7	CASSSKYQDRVLSYEQYF
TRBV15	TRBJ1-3	CATSRGQVLDTIYF
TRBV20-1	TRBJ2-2	CSARDRAYRANTGELFF
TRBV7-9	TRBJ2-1	CASSPTPNGEQFF
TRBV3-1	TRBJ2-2	CASSLRTGGNTGELFF
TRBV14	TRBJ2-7	CASSQKGPGRFWKEQYF
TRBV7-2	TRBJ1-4	CASSFTGEKLFF
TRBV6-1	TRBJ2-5	CASRTLGKETQYF
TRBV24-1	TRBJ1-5	CATRGGGNQPQHF
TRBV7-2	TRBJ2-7	CASSLGVAGGPHEQYF
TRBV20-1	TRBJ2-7	CSASLLADEQYF
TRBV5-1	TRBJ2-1	CASRGGTSSYNEQFF
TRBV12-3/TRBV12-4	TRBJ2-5	CASSLGRRTSQETQYF
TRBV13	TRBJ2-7	CASSPRGVVPYEQYF